This is a list of T cell receptor beta chains from one sample in a study of beta chain features in type 1 diabetes. The protocol was immunoSEQ multiplex PCR, while the TCRdb copy is restricted to in-frame clones and leaves out a portion. This table has 350,000 to 400,000 clones, around 16% appearing once. Specimen: naive CD4+ T cells from blood. The source of these receptors is a woman aged 18-29 years in good health. Each CDR3 is given with its conserved first and last residue. Fields, in order: J gene, D gene, clone size, V gene, CDR3 DNA, CDR3 protein. The D gene is left open where the match is weak. Not every row has a clone size; where given, it reads once, few, many or a size class.

TRBJ1-1 . . TRBV7-2 TGTGCCAGCAGCACACAGGGAGTAGGCACTGAAGCTTTCTTT CASSTQGVGTEAFF
TRBJ2-7 TRBD1 . TRBV15 TGTGCCACCAGCAGAGGCAGGGGGCGTTGGGGCGAGCAGTACTTC CATSRGRGRWGEQYF
TRBJ1-1 TRBD1 . TRBV19 TGTGCCAGTAGTATTGACAGGGGGCGCGTTAACACTGAAGCTTTCTTT CASSIDRGRVNTEAFF
TRBJ1-5 . . TRBV15 TGTGCCACCAGCAGATCCGGGACACGAAGCAATCAGCCCCAGCATTTT CATSRSGTRSNQPQHF
TRBJ2-5 . . TRBV29-1 TGCAGCGCCAACGGACAGCTCCAAGAGACCCAGTACTTC CSANGQLQETQYF
TRBJ2-1 . . TRBV7-2 TGTGCCAGCAGCTTTAAAGTCTTAGTTTACAATGAGCAGTTCTTC CASSFKVLVYNEQFF
TRBJ1-4 TRBD1 . TRBV5-1 TGCGCCAGCAGCTTGGGGGTCCAGGGGGCGAATGAAAAACTGTTTTTT CASSLGVQGANEKLFF
TRBJ2-7 TRBD1 few TRBV29-1 TGCAGCGCTCTACTTTTTGCCGGGACAGGGAACGAGCAGTACTTC CSALLFAGTGNEQYF
TRBJ1-1 . few TRBV5-1 TGCGCCAGCAGCTTGGAGGGAGAAGCAACTGAAGCTTTCTTT CASSLEGEATEAFF
TRBJ2-5 TRBD2 few TRBV7-2 TGTGCCAGCAGCTCTGGACTAGCGGGAGTGAAGGGAGAGACCCAGTACTTC CASSSGLAGVKGETQYF